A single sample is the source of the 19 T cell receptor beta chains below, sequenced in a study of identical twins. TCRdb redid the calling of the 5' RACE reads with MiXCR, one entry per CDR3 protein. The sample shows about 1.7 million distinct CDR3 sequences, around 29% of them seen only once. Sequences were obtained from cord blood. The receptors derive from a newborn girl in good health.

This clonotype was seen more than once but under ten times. The CDR3 coding sequence is TGTGCCAGCAGTGAAGTAAGGGTTGACAATCAGCCCCAGCATTTT. Translation: CASSEVRVDNQPQHF. The chain combines TRBV2 with TRBJ1-5; D gene unclear. The CDR3 runs to 15 residues. Trimming pared 1 base from V and 3 bases from J, leaving 10 bases between. Germline values: CDR1 SNHLY, CDR2 FYNNEI. Looking up the rest from reference TRBV2 and TRBJ1-5 gives the full variable domain: EPEVTQTPSHQVTQMGQEVILRCVPISNHLYFYWYRQILGQKVEFLVSFYNNEISEKSEIFDDQFSVERPDGSNFTLKIRSTKLEDSAMYFCASSEVRVDNQPQHFGDGTRLSIL.

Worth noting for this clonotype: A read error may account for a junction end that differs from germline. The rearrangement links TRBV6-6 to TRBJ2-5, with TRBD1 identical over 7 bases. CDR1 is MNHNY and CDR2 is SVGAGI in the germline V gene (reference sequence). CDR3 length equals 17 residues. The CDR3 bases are TGTGCCAGCACTAAACCCCTGACAGGGAGAACCCAAGGGACCCAGTACTTC. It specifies CASTKPLTGRTQGTQYF.

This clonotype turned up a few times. The CDR3 region is CAISKANTEAFF. The CDR3 DNA sequence: TGTGCCATCAGCAAGGCGAACACTGAAGCTTTCTTT. The chain couples TRBV10-3 to TRBJ1-1; no firm D call. CDR1 is ENHRY and CDR2 is SYGVKD in the germline V gene. V lost 6 bases and J 1 base, leaving 6 bases between the germline ends. This CDR3 comprises 12 residues.

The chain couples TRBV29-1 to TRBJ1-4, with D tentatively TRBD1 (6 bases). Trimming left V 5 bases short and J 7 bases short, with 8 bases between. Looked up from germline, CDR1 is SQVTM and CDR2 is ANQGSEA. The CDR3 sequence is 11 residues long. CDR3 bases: TGCAGCGTTCCCAGGGGTGAAAAACTGTTTTTT. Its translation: CSVPRGEKLFF.

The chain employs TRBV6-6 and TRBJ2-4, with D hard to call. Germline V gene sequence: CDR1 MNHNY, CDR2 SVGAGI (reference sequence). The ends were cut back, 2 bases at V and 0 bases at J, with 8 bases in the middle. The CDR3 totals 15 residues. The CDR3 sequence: CASSYTKGAKNIQYF. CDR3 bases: TGTGCCAGCAGTTACACTAAGGGAGCCAAAAACATTCAGTACTTC.

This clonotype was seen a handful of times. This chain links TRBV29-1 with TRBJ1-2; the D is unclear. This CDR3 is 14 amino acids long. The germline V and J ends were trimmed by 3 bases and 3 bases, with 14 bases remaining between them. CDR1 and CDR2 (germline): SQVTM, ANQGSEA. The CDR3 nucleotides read TGCAGCGTTGACGTCGGGAACGGAGACTATGGCTACACCTTC. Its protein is CSVDVGNGDYGYTF.

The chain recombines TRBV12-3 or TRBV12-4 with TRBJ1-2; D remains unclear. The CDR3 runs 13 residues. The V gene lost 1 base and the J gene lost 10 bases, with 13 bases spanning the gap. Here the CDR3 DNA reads TGTGCCAGCAGTTTAGTCTCGGAGGCCCTCTACACCTTC. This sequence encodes CASSLVSEALYTF.

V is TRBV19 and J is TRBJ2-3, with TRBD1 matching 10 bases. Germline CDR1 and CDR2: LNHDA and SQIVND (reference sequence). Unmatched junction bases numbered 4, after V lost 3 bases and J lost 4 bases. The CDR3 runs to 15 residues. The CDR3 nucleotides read TGTGCCAGTAGTATGAGACAGGGGGCCGCAGATACGCAGTATTTT. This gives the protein CASSMRQGAADTQYF.

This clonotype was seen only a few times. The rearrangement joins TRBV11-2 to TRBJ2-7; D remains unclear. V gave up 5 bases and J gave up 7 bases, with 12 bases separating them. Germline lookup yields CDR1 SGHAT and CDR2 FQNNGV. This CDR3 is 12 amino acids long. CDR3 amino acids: CASSAVWREQYF. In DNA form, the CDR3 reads TGTGCCAGCAGCGCCGTTTGGAGAGAGCAGTACTTC.

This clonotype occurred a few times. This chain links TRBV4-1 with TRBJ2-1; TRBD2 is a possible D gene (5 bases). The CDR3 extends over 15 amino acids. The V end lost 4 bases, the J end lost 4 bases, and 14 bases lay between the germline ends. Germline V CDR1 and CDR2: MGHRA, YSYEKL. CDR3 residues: CASSPDLGEYNEQFF. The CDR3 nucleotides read TGCGCCAGCAGCCCAGACCTCGGGGAATACAATGAGCAGTTCTTC.

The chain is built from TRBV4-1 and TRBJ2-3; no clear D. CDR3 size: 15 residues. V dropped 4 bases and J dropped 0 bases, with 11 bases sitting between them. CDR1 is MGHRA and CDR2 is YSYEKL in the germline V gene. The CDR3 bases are TGCGCCAGCAGCCCGACCCCCATTAGCACAGATACGCAGTATTTT. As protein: CASSPTPISTDTQYF.

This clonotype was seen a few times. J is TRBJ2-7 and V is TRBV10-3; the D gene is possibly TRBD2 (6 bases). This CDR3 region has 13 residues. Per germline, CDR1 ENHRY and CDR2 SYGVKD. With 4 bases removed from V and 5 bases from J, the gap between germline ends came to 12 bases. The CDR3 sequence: CAISGPTSDEQYF. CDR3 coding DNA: TGTGCCATCAGTGGGCCGACTAGTGACGAGCAGTACTTC.

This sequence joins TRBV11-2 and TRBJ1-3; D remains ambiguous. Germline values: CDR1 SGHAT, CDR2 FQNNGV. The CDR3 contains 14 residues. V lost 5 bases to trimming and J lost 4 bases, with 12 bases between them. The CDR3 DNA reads TGTGCCAGCAGCCCTAGCTCCGGGGGAAACACCATATATTTT. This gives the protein CASSPSSGGNTIYF.

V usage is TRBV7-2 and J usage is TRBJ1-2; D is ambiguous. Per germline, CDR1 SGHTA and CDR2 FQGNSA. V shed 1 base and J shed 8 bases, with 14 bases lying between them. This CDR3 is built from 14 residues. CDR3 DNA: TGTGCCAGCAGCTTAGAATCCGGGCGAGGGGGCTACACCTTC. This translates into CASSLESGRGGYTF.

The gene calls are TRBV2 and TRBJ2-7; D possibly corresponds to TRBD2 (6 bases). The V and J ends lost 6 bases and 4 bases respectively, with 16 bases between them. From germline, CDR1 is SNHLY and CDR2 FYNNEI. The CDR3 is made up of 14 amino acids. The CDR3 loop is CASRTNWGEYEQYF. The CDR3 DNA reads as TGTGCCAGCAGGACCAATTGGGGGGAATACGAGCAGTACTTC. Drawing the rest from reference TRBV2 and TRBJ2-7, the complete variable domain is EPEVTQTPSHQVTQMGQEVILRCVPISNHLYFYWYRQILGQKVEFLVSFYNNEISEKSEIFDDQFSVERPDGSNFTLKIRSTKLEDSAMYFCASRTNWGEYEQYFGPGTRLTVT.

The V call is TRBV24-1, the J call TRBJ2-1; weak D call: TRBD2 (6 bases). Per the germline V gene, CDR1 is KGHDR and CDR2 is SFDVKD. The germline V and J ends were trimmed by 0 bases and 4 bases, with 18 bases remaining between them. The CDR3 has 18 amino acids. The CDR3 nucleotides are TGTGCCACCAGTGATTTGCGAGAACCTAGCGATTATTACAATGAGCAGTTCTTC. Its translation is CATSDLREPSDYYNEQFF.

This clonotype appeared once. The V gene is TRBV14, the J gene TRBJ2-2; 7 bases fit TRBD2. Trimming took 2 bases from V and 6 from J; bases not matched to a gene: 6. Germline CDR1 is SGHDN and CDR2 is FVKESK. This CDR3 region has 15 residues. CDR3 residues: CASSQNLAVAGELFF. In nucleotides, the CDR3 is TGTGCCAGCAGCCAAAATCTAGCGGTCGCCGGGGAGCTGTTTTTT.

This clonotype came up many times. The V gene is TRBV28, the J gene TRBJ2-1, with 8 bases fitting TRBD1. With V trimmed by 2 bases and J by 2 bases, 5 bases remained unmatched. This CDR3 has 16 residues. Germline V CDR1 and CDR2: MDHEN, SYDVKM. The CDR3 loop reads CASSLRGTGTYNEQFF. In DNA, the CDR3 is TGTGCCAGCAGTTTAAGGGGGACAGGTACCTACAATGAGCAGTTCTTC.

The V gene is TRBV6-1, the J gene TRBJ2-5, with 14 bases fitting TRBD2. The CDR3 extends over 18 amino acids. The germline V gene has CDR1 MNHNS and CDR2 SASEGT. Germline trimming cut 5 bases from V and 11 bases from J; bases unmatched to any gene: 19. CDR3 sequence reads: CASSMPGTSGSGHNEQYF. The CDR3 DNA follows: TGTGCCAGCAGTATGCCTGGGACTAGCGGGAGTGGGCACAATGAGCAGTACTTC.